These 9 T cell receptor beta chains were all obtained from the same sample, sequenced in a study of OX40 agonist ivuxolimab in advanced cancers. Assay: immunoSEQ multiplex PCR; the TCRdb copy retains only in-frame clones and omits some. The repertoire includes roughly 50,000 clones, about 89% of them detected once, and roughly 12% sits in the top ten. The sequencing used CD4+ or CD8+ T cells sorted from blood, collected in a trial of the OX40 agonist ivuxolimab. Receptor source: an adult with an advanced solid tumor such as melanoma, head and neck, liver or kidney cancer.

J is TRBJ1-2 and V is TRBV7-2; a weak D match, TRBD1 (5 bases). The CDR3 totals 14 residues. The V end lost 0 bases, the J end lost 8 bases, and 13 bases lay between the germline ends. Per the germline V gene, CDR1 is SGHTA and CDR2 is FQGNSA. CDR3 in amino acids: CASSLAEGRGGYTF. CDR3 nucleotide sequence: TGTGCCAGCAGCTTAGCAGAGGGACGAGGCGGCTACACCTTC.

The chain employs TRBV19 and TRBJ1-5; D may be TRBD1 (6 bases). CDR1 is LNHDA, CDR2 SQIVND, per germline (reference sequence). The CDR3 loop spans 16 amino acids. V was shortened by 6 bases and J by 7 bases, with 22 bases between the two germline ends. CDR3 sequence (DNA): TGTGCCAGTAGGCCGCTACAGGGTAGGGCGGAACAGCCCCAGCATTTT. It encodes CASRPLQGRAEQPQHF.

This CDR3 is CASSFGGPLDGDTQYF. The CDR3, as DNA: TGTGCCAGCAGCTTCGGGGGACCCCTGGACGGGGATACGCAGTATTTT. The chain recombines TRBV5-4 with TRBJ2-3; D perhaps matches TRBD2 (6 bases). CDR1 SGHNT and CDR2 YYREEE come from the germline V gene (reference sequence). Trimming took off 2 bases at V and 6 bases at J, with 19 bases between the two ends. The CDR3 covers 16 residues.

CDR3 in amino acids: CASSPLRRGKEQYF. Written as DNA, the CDR3 is TGTGCCAGCAGCCCCCTGAGGAGGGGTAAGGAGCAGTACTTC. The genes are TRBV7-2 and TRBJ2-5; D might be TRBD2 (6 bases). The V end was cut by 5 bases, the J end by 11 bases, with 21 bases between. Germline V gene data show CDR1 as SGHTA and CDR2 as FQGNSA. There are 14 residues in the CDR3.

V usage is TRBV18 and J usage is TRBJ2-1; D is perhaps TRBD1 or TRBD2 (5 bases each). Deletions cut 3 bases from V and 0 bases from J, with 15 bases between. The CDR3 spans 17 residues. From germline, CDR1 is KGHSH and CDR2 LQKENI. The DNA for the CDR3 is TGTGCCAGCTCACCGTATCCGGGGCCGAGCTCCTACAATGAGCAGTTCTTC. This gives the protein CASSPYPGPSSYNEQFF.

The CDR3 reads CASSVRQVEETQYF. CDR3 nucleotide sequence: TGTGCCAGCAGTGTTAGACAGGTAGAAGAGACCCAGTACTTC. The chain joins TRBV6-1 to TRBJ2-5; tentatively, D is TRBD1 (6 bases). The germline V gene encodes CDR1 MNHNS and CDR2 SASEGT. The CDR3 is 14 amino acids. V was pared by 4 bases and J by 3 bases, with 12 bases between.

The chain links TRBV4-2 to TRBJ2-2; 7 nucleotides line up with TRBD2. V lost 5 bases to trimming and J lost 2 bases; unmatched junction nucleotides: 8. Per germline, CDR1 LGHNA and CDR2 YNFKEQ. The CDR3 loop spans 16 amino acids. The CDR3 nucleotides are TGTGCCAGCAGCTTGCGGGGCGGGAGTAACACCGGGGAGCTGTTTTTT. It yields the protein CASSLRGGSNTGELFF.

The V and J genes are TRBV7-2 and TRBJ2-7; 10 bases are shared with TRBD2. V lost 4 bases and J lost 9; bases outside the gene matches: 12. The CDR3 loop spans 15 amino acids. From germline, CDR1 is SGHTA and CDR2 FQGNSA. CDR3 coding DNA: TGTGCCAGCAGCTCCGGAAGCGGGGGGGCTTATCGGCAGTACTTC. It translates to CASSSGSGGAYRQYF.

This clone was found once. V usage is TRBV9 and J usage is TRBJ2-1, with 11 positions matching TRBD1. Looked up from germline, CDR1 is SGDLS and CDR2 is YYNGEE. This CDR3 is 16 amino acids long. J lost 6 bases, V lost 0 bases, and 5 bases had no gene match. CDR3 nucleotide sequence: TGTGCCAGCAGCGTAGCCTCTGGGACAGGGGGCAATGAGCAGTTCTTC. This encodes CASSVASGTGGNEQFF. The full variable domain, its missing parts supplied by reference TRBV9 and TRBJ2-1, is DSGVTQTPKHLITATGQRVTLRCSPRSGDLSVYWYQQSLDQGLQFLIQYYNGEERAKGNILERFSAQQFPDLHSELNLSSLELGDSALYFCASSVASGTGGNEQFFGPGTRLTVL.